This TCR beta chain appears in the sequencing data of a study of blood T cell repertoires in COVID-19. On the study more broadly: Collection of acute and convalescent COVID-19 samples took place in the United States, Italy and Spain. PBMCs, B-cell-depleted T cells, or T cells provided the cDNA or gDNA that made up the material.

Per the study methods: Reference gene primer amplification in the assay estimated nucleated cell counts. The method was immunoSEQ multiplex PCR; TCRdb's version includes in-frame clones alone and lacks a portion of them. D and trimming were read from the DNA, whereas the V and J calls and clone size are those reported in that table. In the table there are about 110,000 clones, about 90% of which are singletons. This clone was detected only once. The CDR3 contains 14 residues. Germline V gene sequence: CDR1 LNHDA, CDR2 SQIVND (reference sequence). With 4 bases clipped from V and 5 bases from J, the junction kept 4 bases outside the gene matches.

This sequence joins TRBV19 and TRBJ2-2; 7 nucleotides agree with TRBD2. The receptor was derived from a man in his forties or fifties with active or convalescent COVID-19. Sequenced material: peripheral blood. The CDR3 region has the DNA TGTGCCAGTAGTACGACGGGAGGAACCGGGGAGCTGTTTTTT. Protein: CASSTTGGTGELFF.